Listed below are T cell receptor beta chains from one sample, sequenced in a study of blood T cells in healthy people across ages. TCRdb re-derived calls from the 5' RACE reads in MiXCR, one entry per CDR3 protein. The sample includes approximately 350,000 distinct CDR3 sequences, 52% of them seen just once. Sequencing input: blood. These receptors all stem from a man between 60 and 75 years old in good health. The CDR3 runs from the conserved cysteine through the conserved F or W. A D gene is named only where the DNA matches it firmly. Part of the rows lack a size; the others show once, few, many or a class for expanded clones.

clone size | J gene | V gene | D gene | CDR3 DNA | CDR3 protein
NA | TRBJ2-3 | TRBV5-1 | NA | TGCGCCAGCAGCTTGGCCATCAGGGGCTCCGCAGATACGCAGTATTTT | CASSLAIRGSADTQYF
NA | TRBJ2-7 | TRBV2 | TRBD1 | TGTGCCAGCAGTGACCGGACAGGGGCTCTCGACGGGCAGTACTTC | CASSDRTGALDGQYF
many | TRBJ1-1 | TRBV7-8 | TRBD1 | TGTGCCAGCAGCCGGAACCCGGGACAGGGGGCGAACACTGAAGCTTTCTTT | CASSRNPGQGANTEAFF
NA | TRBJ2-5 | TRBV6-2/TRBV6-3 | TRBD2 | TGTGCCAGCAGTTACCCTGAGGGAGGGCAAAATGAGCAGTACTTC | CASSYPEGGQNEQYF
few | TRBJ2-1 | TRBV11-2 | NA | TGTGCCAGCAGCCCACCTCCAGGGGCCGAGCAGTTCTTC | CASSPPPGAEQFF
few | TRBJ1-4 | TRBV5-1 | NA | TGCGCCAGCAGCTTGGACGGTGAAAAACTGTTTTTT | CASSLDGEKLFF
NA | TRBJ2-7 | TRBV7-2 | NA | TGTGCCAGCAGCTTAGGATGGGAGAAGCGGAGAGCCTACAAGCAGTACTTC | CASSLGWEKRRAYKQYF
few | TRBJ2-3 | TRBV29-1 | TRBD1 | TGCAGCGCTGCGACCAGGGGGACGGATACGCAGTATTTT | CSAATRGTDTQYF
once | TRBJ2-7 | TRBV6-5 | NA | TGTGCCAGCACACCCCGACCGGGTACCTACGAGCAGTACTTC | CASTPRPGTYEQYF
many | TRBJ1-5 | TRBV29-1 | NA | TGCAGCGTTGGGCCAGGGGTAGGGCAGCCCCAGCATTTT | CSVGPGVGQPQHF
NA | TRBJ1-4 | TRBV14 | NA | TGTGCCAGCAGACTAACCGGGACACCTAATGAAAAACTGTTTTTT | CASRLTGTPNEKLFF
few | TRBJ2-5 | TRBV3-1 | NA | TGTGCCAGCAGCCCCACACCGGCGGCGGTAGAGCAGTACTTC | CASSPTPAAVEQYF
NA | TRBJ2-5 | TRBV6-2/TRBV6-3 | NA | TGTGCCAGCAGTTTAACCGCAGGGGCCCGCCAGAAGACCCAGTACTTC | CASSLTAGARQKTQYF
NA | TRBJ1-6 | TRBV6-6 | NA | TGTGCCAGCAATCAACCCACGGGGAATTCACCCCTCCACTTT | CASNQPTGNSPLHF
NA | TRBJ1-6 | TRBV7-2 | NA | TGTGCCAGCAGCTTAGAGGGGGGCCGCTCCTATAATTCACCCCTCCACTTT | CASSLEGGRSYNSPLHF
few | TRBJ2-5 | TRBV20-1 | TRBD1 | TGCAGTGCTAGAGATCCCGACAGGGTAGGGGAGACCCAGTACTTC | CSARDPDRVGETQYF
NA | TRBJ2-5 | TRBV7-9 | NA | TGTGCCAGCACCACCCGGGCGGAGACCCAGTACTTC | CASTTRAETQYF
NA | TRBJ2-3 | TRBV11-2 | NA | TGTGCCAGCAGCTTACTACCGATCGGGCAGGGGGATACGCAGTATTTT | CASSLLPIGQGDTQYF
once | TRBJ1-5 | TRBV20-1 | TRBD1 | TGCAGTGCCGCGACAGGGGGCCGTCAGCCCCAGCATTTT | CSAATGGRQPQHF
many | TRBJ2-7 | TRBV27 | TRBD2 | TGTGCCAGCAGTTCCTTGACTAGCGGGAGTCGGTACGAGCAGTACTTC | CASSSLTSGSRYEQYF
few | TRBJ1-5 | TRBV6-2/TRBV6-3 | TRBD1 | TGTGCCAGCAGTTCGGACAGGCGGCAGCCCCAGCATTTT | CASSSDRRQPQHF
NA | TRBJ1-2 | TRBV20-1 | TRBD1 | TGCAGTATAAGGACAGGGATTGCCCTAGTCGATGGCTACACCTTC | CSIRTGIALVDGYTF
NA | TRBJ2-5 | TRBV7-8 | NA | TGTGCCAGCAGCCCACACAGGGTCCCTCATCAAGAGACCCAGTACTTC | CASSPHRVPHQETQYF
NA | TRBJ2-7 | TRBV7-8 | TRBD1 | TGTGCCAGCAGCCTTTTGGGGGGACAGGGCCCCTACGAGCAGTACTTC | CASSLLGGQGPYEQYF
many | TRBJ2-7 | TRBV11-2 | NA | TGTGCCAGCAGTTTGCTGGACGAGCAGTACTTC | CASSLLDEQYF
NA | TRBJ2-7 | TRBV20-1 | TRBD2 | TGCAGTGCTAGTGGCCTAGCGGGCTACGAGCAGTACTTC | CSASGLAGYEQYF
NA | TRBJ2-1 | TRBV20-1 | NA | TGCAGTGCTAGACCGCGGGCTGCTTGGGACGGTAATGAGCAGTTCTTC | CSARPRAAWDGNEQFF
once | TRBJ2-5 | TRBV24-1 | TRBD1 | TGTGCCACCAGTGATTGGGGACAGGGGCAAGACAATGAGCAGTACTTC | CATSDWGQGQDNEQYF
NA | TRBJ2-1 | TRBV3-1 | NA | TGTGCCAGCAGCCAAGTTGGGAAATTGACGGGTGAGCAGTTCTTC | CASSQVGKLTGEQFF
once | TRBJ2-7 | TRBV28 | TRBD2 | TGTGCCAGCAGTCGACTCGGAAGCGGGGCCTACGAGCAGTACTTC | CASSRLGSGAYEQYF
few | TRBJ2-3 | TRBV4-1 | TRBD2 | TGCGCCAGCAGCCAAGATCGCGGGGGGGCCGGAACAGATACGCAGTATTTT | CASSQDRGGAGTDTQYF
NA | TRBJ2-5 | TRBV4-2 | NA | TGTGCCAGCAGCCCCAACCACGTCGCGGGGCAAGAGACCCAGTACTTC | CASSPNHVAGQETQYF
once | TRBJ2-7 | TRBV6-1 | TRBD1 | TGTGCCAGCAGTGCGGCCGGACAGGGCATCGACGAGCAGTACTTC | CASSAAGQGIDEQYF
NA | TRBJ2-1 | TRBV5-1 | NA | TGCGCCAGCAGCTTGGTAGGGGGAGGTTACAATGAGCAGTTCTTC | CASSLVGGGYNEQFF
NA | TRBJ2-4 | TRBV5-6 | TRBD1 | TGTGCCAGCAGCCCACTACAGGGGACCAAAAACATTCAGTACTTC | CASSPLQGTKNIQYF
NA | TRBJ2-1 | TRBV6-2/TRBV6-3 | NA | TGTGCCAGCAGTTATCGTCGGGACTACAATGAGCAGTTCTTC | CASSYRRDYNEQFF
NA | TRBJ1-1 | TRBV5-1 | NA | TGCGCCAGCAGCTTGGAGGCAGGGGTGAGCACTGAAGCTTTCTTT | CASSLEAGVSTEAFF
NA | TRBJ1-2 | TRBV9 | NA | TGTGCCAGCTGCAAGGGCGGAAGTTTTAACTATGGCTACACCTTC | CASCKGGSFNYGYTF
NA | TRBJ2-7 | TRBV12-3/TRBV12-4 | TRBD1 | TGTGCCAGCAGTGAAACCGGGACAGGGATCTACGAGCAGTACTTC | CASSETGTGIYEQYF
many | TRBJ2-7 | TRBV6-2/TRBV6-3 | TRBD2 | TGTGCCAGCAGCCGTACTAGCGGGGGGTCGTCTTACGAGCAGTACTTC | CASSRTSGGSSYEQYF
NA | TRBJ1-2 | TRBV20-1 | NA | TGCAGTACTCCGGGCTCCCACGGCTATGGCTACACCTTC | CSTPGSHGYGYTF
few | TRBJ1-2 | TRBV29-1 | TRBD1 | TGCAGCGTGGACAGGGGCCTCAACTATGGCTACACCTTC | CSVDRGLNYGYTF
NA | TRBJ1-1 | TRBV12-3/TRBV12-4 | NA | TGTGCCAGCAGGATTCGGGGCAGGGATGGGGGCTTGGCTTCCGAAGCTTTCTTT | CASRIRGRDGGLASEAFF
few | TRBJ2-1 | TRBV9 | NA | TGTGCCAGCAGCGTAGCGACCACCAATGAGCAGTTCTTC | CASSVATTNEQFF
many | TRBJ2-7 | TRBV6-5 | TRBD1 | TGTGCCAGCAGAGATCGACAGGGCTACGAGCAGTACTTC | CASRDRQGYEQYF
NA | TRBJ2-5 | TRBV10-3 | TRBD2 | TGTGCCATCAGTGAAGCGGGAGACCAAGAGACCCAGTACTTC | CAISEAGDQETQYF
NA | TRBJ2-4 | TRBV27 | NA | TGTGCCAGCAGTTTAAAGATACAGGCCCCCTTCGGCATTCAGTACTTC | CASSLKIQAPFGIQYF
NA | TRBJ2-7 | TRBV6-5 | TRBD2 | TGTGCCAGCGGCGGGACTATCTACGAGCAGTACTTC | CASGGTIYEQYF
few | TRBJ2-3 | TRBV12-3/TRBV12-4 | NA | TGTGCCAGCAGTCTAGGGACTCCCGGAGCCCTAAATACGCAGTATTTT | CASSLGTPGALNTQYF
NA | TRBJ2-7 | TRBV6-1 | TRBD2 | TGTGCCAGCAGTGACCGTAGCGGGAGATACTACGAGCAGTACTTC | CASSDRSGRYYEQYF
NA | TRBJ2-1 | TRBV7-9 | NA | TGTGCCAGCAGCTTAGGGGGGGGGCCGGTCTACAATGAGCAGTTCTTC | CASSLGGGPVYNEQFF
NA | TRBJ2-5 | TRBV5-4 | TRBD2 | TGTGCCAGCAGCTTGAGCGGGGGGAAGGGGGAGACCCAGTACTTC | CASSLSGGKGETQYF
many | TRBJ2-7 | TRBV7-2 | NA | TGTGCCAGCAGCTTCAAGGGAGATCTCCTCTACGAGCAGTACTTC | CASSFKGDLLYEQYF